This paragraph covers one T cell receptor beta chain sequence. Its antigen is not identified. Different DNA sequences within this sample yield the same CDR3. The data were taken from a study of Tregs in tolerant kidney transplant recipients. The study, taken as a whole, reports: Biological reproducibility was not directly addressed, but technical replication error appeared minimal. The most relevant donor-specific Treg TCRbeta repertoire apparently came from expansion with activated donor B cells.

The data were produced by immunoSEQ multiplex PCR, yet TCRdb's version contains in-frame clones alone and is incomplete. The sample carries about 240,000 clones, around 81% recorded once. Unstimulated Tregs (CD4+CD25+CD127-) and CD4+CD25- non-Tregs were sorted from PBMCs. Sequenced input: CD4+ T cells from blood. The receptor's source is a human donor in good health.

The CDR3 protein is CASSLGGSYNEQFF. CDR3 DNA: TGTGCCAGCAGCTTAGGCGGATCCTACAATGAGCAGTTCTTC. The rearrangement uses TRBV11-3 and TRBJ2-1; D ambiguous. This CDR3 contains 14 residues. The ends were cut back, 1 base at V and 1 base at J, with 5 bases in the middle. Germline CDR1 is SGHNT and CDR2 is YENEEA.